Listed here are 15 T cell receptor beta chains from one sample, sequenced in a study of T cell repertoires in cytomegalovirus infection. The antigens these receptors bind are not known. TCRdb used MiXCR to reprocess the reads, holding one entry per CDR3 protein. This table holds around 500,000 distinct CDR3 sequences, approximately 42% found once. This specimen was cultured PBMCs, taken from culture after CMV antigen stimulation. These receptors were obtained from a human donor in good health (CMV status not recorded). Some clones in this sample may be carry-over from other donors' samples.

This clonotype was found a few times. The genes are TRBV4-3 and TRBJ2-3, with D hard to call. Looked up from germline, CDR1 is LGHNA and CDR2 is YSLEER. The CDR3 consists of 16 residues. V gave up 3 bases and J gave up 0 bases, with 13 bases separating them. The CDR3 here is CASSQGRRTSTDTQYF. The DNA of the CDR3 is TGCGCCAGCAGCCAGGGCCGGAGAACTAGCACAGATACGCAGTATTTT.

The chain employs TRBV11-2 and TRBJ2-5, with 10 bases identical to TRBD2. Germline V gene data show CDR1 as SGHAT and CDR2 as FQNNGV. V lost 5 bases, J lost 1 base, and 7 bases stayed unmatched. The CDR3 spans 16 residues. The CDR3 region is CASSDWTSGTQETQYF. CDR3 coding DNA: TGTGCCAGCAGCGATTGGACTAGCGGAACCCAAGAGACCCAGTACTTC.

This clonotype was seen a few times. The chain has TRBV7-9 and TRBJ1-1, with no clear D. V dropped 5 bases and J dropped 6 bases, with 19 bases sitting between them. Germline-derived CDR1 and CDR2 are SEHNR and FQNEAQ (reference sequence). The CDR3 spans 15 residues. In nucleotides, the CDR3 is TGTGCCAGCAGCGCCTTGGTATTGGGTTACGCTGAAGCTTTCTTT. This sequence encodes CASSALVLGYAEAFF.

In its sample, this clonotype was seen a few times. The chain combines TRBV7-6 with TRBJ2-1, with TRBD2 matching over 7 bases. The CDR3 consists of 14 residues. V shed 5 bases and J 12 bases; nucleotides not matched to a gene: 13. CDR1 and CDR2 from the germline V gene are SGHVS and FNYEAQ. CDR3 loop: CASSLNLDPGGQFF. The DNA of the CDR3 is TGTGCCAGCAGCCTAAATCTGGACCCGGGGGGGCAGTTCTTC.

The chain is built from TRBV12-3 or TRBV12-4 and TRBJ1-5; the match to TRBD1 covers 7 bases. V lost 5 bases, J lost 0 bases, and 4 bases stayed unmatched. This CDR3 spans 15 amino acids. The CDR3 coding sequence is TGTGCCAGCAGTGGGGGACAGAATAGCAATCAGCCCCAGCATTTT. This encodes CASSGGQNSNQPQHF.

This clonotype was observed a handful of times. The chain carries TRBV27 and TRBJ1-1, with D unresolved. Trimming took 8 bases from V and 2 from J, leaving 15 bases between them. This CDR3 has 14 amino acids. The V gene's germline CDR1 is MNHEY and CDR2 SMNVEV (reference sequence). The CDR3 nucleotides are TGTGCCAGCGGCACTCGCGGACGCAACACTGAAGCTTTCTTT. Its protein product is CASGTRGRNTEAFF.

Only a few counts were recorded for this clonotype. The V and J genes are TRBV27 and TRBJ2-7; 8 bases line up with TRBD1. CDR1 is MNHEY and CDR2 is SMNVEV in the germline V gene (reference sequence). CDR3 size: 15 residues. V lost 5 bases and J lost 1; bases outside the gene matches: 7. This CDR3 reads CASSGMGTGSYEQYF. In nucleotides, the CDR3 is TGTGCCAGCAGTGGGATGGGGACAGGATCCTACGAGCAGTACTTC.

The chain couples TRBV2 to TRBJ2-1; TRBD2 matches 7 bases. This CDR3 spans 13 amino acids. Germline CDR1 and CDR2: SNHLY and FYNNEI. V shed 5 bases and J 8 bases; nucleotides not matched to a gene: 6. The CDR3 DNA follows: TGTGCCAGCAGTCCCCTAGCGGCCCATGAGCAGTTCTTC. This codes for CASSPLAAHEQFF. Full variable domain (rest looked up from reference TRBV2 and TRBJ2-1): EPEVTQTPSHQVTQMGQEVILRCVPISNHLYFYWYRQILGQKVEFLVSFYNNEISEKSEIFDDQFSVERPDGSNFTLKIRSTKLEDSAMYFCASSPLAAHEQFFGPGTRLTVL.

This clonotype was observed a handful of times. V and J are TRBV12-5 and TRBJ1-2; TRBD1 matches at 7 bases. The V segment lost 2 bases and the J segment 2 bases; nucleotides outside the gene matches: 8. The CDR3 runs to 16 residues. CDR1 is LGHNT and CDR2 is FRNRAP in the germline V gene. The CDR3 here is CASGLMMTGWNYGYTF. The CDR3 DNA is TGTGCTAGTGGTTTGATGATGACAGGGTGGAACTATGGCTACACCTTC.

The V gene is TRBV6-2 or TRBV6-3, the J gene TRBJ1-5; 7 nucleotides agree with TRBD1. V lost 4 bases and J lost 0; bases outside the gene matches: 9. This CDR3 has 17 amino acids. CDR1 MNHEY and CDR2 SVGEGT come from the germline V gene. The CDR3 DNA follows: TGTGCCAGCAGTTTCACCGCGACAGGGTATAGCAATCAGCCCCAGCATTTT. This codes for CASSFTATGYSNQPQHF.

This clonotype was seen a handful of times. This rearrangement joins TRBV7-8 to TRBJ1-6; D gene uncertain. The V gene's germline CDR1 is SGHVS and CDR2 FQNEAQ. The CDR3 contains 14 residues. The V end was cut by 2 bases, the J end by 14 bases, with 16 bases between. The CDR3 region is CASSLQTLANSLHF. The CDR3 DNA reads as TGTGCCAGCAGCTTACAGACTCTGGCGAACTCCCTCCACTTT.

This clonotype turned up a few times. The chain joins TRBV7-8 to TRBJ2-5; 8 bases are shared with TRBD2. The CDR3 has 16 amino acids. The germline CDR1 and CDR2 sequences are SGHVS and FQNEAQ. V was pared by 4 bases and J by 4 bases, with 11 bases of the junction left unmatched. This CDR3 reads CASSSTGGGGRETQYF. CDR3 sequence (DNA): TGTGCCAGCAGCTCGACCGGGGGGGGCGGCAGAGAGACCCAGTACTTC.

J is TRBJ2-2 and V is TRBV12-3 or TRBV12-4; no reliable D call. Deletions cut 3 bases from V and 1 base from J, with 6 bases between. The CDR3 loop spans 14 amino acids. The CDR3 DNA sequence: TGTGCCAGCAGTTTGAAGCGGAACACCGGGGAGCTGTTTTTT. This translates into CASSLKRNTGELFF.

The chain joins TRBV5-5 to TRBJ2-2; D is tentatively TRBD1 or TRBD2 (5 bases each). Germline assignment: CDR1 SGHKS and CDR2 YYEKEE (reference sequence). The ends were cut back, 5 bases at V and 6 bases at J, with 11 bases in the middle. The CDR3 is 13 amino acids. The DNA for the CDR3 is TGTGCCAGCAGAACCCCGGGACCCGGGGAGCTGTTTTTT. Encoded protein: CASRTPGPGELFF.

V usage is TRBV10-1 and J usage is TRBJ2-3; 8 bases agree with TRBD2. V dropped 9 bases and J dropped 2; count of bases not matched to a gene: 4. This CDR3 is 13 amino acids long. Germline V CDR1 and CDR2: WNHNN, SYGVQD (reference sequence). For the CDR3, the DNA is TGCGCCAGTACTAGCGGTCCCACAGATACGCAGTATTTT. This codes for CASTSGPTDTQYF.